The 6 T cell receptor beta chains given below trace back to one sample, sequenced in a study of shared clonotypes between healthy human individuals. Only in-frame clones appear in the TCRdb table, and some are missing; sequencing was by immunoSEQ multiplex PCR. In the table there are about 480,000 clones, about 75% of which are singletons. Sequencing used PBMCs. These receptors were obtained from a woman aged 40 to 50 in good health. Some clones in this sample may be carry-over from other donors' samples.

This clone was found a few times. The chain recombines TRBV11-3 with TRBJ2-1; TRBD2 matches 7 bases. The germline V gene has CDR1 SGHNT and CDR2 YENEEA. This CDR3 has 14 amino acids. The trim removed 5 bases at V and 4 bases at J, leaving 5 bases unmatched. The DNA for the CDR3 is TGTGCCAGCAGCCTCGGGGGGATGTACAATGAGCAGTTCTTC. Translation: CASSLGGMYNEQFF.

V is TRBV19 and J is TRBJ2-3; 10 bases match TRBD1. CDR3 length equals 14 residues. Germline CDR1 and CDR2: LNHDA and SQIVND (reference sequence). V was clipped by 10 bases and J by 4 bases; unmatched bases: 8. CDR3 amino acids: CATRDRGISDTQYF. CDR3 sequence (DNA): TGTGCCACCCGGGACAGGGGCATATCAGATACGCAGTATTTT.

The CDR3 DNA sequence: TGTGCCAGCAGTGTGACTTGGGGAAAATCCTACGAGCAGTACTTC. Translation: CASSVTWGKSYEQYF. This chain links TRBV27 with TRBJ2-7; unclear D gene. The CDR3 contains 15 residues. V was pared by 5 bases and J by 1 base, with 15 bases between. Per germline, CDR1 MNHEY and CDR2 SMNVEV (reference sequence).

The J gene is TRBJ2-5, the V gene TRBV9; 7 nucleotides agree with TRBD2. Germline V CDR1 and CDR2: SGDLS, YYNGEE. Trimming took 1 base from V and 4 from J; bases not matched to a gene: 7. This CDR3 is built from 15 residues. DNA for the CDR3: TGTGCCAGCAGCGTAAACGGAGGCGGGGGAGAGACCCAGTACTTC. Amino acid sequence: CASSVNGGGGETQYF. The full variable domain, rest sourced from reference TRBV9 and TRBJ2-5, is DSGVTQTPKHLITATGQRVTLRCSPRSGDLSVYWYQQSLDQGLQFLIQYYNGEERAKGNILERFSAQQFPDLHSELNLSSLELGDSALYFCASSVNGGGGETQYFGPGTRLLVL.

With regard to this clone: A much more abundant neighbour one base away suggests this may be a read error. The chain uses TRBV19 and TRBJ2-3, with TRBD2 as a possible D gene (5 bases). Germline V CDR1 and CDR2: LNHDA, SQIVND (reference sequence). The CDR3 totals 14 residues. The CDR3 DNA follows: TGTGCCGGTAGTATTCGGACCGGGGAAGATACGCAGTATTTT. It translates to CAGSIRTGEDTQYF.

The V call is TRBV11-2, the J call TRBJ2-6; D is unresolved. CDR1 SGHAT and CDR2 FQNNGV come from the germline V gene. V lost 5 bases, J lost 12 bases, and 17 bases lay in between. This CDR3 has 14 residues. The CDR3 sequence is CASSTLTRIPVLTF. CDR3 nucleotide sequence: TGTGCCAGCAGCACCCTGACAAGGATCCCCGTCCTGACTTTC.